One sample yielded the 29 T cell receptor beta chains listed below, sequenced in a study of human T cells and chemical hapten exposure. TCRdb fed the RACE reads into MiXCR, producing one record per CDR3 protein. The sample has about 52,000 distinct CDR3 sequences; approximately 9.6% are singletons. Time point indicated: pre-sensitization, week 0. Treatment specified: therapeutic diphenylcyclopropenone sensitization with weekly scalp DPC. RNA extraction used unfractionated whole blood as the source of total RNA. Specimen: whole blood, collected in connection with sensitization to the hapten diphenylcyclopropenone (DPC). Receptors originate from a woman younger than 45 with alopecia areata. Some clones in this sample may be carry-over from other donors' samples.

Only a few counts were recorded for this clonotype. The gene calls are TRBV5-1 and TRBJ2-1, with D possibly being TRBD2 (6 bases). Germline V lookup: CDR1 SGHRS, CDR2 YFSETQ. Trimming removed 5 bases at V and 14 bases at J, with 17 bases between. This CDR3 contains 12 residues. The CDR3 is CASRTLGGGEFF. The CDR3 nucleotides read TGCGCCAGCAGAACGCTTGGGGGAGGAGAGTTCTTC.

This clonotype was observed a handful of times. The chain is built from TRBV7-9 and TRBJ1-4; D is undetermined. This CDR3 has 16 residues. V was cut by 4 bases and J by 2 bases, with 14 bases left in between. Germline lookup yields CDR1 SEHNR and CDR2 FQNEAQ (reference sequence). Here the CDR3 DNA reads TGTGCCAGCAGCTCCACCGGACGGACGACTAATGAAAAACTGTTTTTT. Its protein is CASSSTGRTTNEKLFF. Based on the CDR3 plus reference TRBV7-9 and TRBJ1-4, the full variable domain is DTGVSQNPRHKITKRGQNVTFRCDPISEHNRLYWYRQTLGQGPEFLTYFQNEAQLEKSRLLSDRFSAERPKGSFSTLEIQRTEQGDSAMYLCASSSTGRTTNEKLFFGSGTQLSVL.

The chain uses TRBV12-3 or TRBV12-4 and TRBJ2-1; no reliable D call. The CDR3 has 14 residues. Trimming removed 10 bases at V and 0 bases at J, with 13 bases between. Here the CDR3 DNA reads TGTGCCATCAAGACTGAAAGCTCCTACAATGAGCAGTTCTTC. It translates to CAIKTESSYNEQFF.

This clonotype appeared a few times. The chain is built from TRBV7-2 and TRBJ1-2, with TRBD1 matching 7 bases. Germline CDR1 is SGHTA and CDR2 is FQGNSA. The CDR3 totals 15 residues. V lost 5 bases to trimming and J lost 1 base; unmatched junction nucleotides: 7. The CDR3 nucleotides read TGTGCCAGCAGCCCTGACAGGGCCGGTAACTATGGCTACACCTTC. Its protein product is CASSPDRAGNYGYTF.

This chain links TRBV6-2 or TRBV6-3 with TRBJ1-5; D is ambiguous. V gave up 6 bases and J gave up 0 bases, with 9 bases separating them. The germline gives CDR1 MNHEY, CDR2 SVGEGT. The CDR3 loop spans 14 amino acids. The CDR3: CASSPDGSNQPQHF. The CDR3 bases are TGTGCCAGCAGCCCGGACGGTAGCAATCAGCCCCAGCATTTT.

The genes are TRBV12-3 or TRBV12-4 and TRBJ2-2; perhaps D is TRBD1 or TRBD2 (5 bases each). This CDR3 contains 18 residues. The ends were cut back, 3 bases at V and 3 bases at J, with 20 bases in the middle. CDR3 nucleotides: TGTGCCAGCAGTTTTTCAGGAGGAACTAGAGGGGACACCGGGGAGCTGTTTTTT. Translating gives CASSFSGGTRGDTGELFF.

This chain connects TRBV20-1 to TRBJ2-3; D may be TRBD1 (5 bases). V shed 1 base and J shed 6 bases, with 8 bases lying between them. Germline CDR1 DFQATT, CDR2 SNEGSKA (reference sequence). CDR3 length equals 12 residues. CDR3 DNA sequence: TGCAGTGCTAGAGCAGGGTATGATACGCAGTATTTT. This sequence encodes CSARAGYDTQYF.

This clonotype showed up just a few times. This chain uses TRBV20-1 with TRBJ2-3; no clear D gene. V was pared by 0 bases and J by 0 bases, with 7 bases between. Looked up from germline, CDR1 is DFQATT and CDR2 is SNEGSKA (reference sequence). This CDR3 has 14 residues. In DNA, the CDR3 is TGCAGTGCTAGAGATCAGCCTAGCACAGATACGCAGTATTTT. Amino acid sequence: CSARDQPSTDTQYF.

The chain couples TRBV12-3 or TRBV12-4 to TRBJ2-7, with 10 bases identical to TRBD1. With V trimmed by 7 bases and J by 3 bases, 6 bases remained unmatched. The length of the CDR3 is 14 residues. The DNA of the CDR3 is TGTGCCAGCAAACAAAGGACAGGGGGCTACGAGCAGTACTTC. Its translation: CASKQRTGGYEQYF.

This sequence joins TRBV4-2 and TRBJ1-1; tentative D call: TRBD1 (5 bases). The CDR3 sequence is 14 residues long. The ends were cut back, 4 bases at V and 8 bases at J, with 17 bases in the middle. CDR1 and CDR2 from the germline V gene are LGHNA and YNFKEQ. This CDR3 is CASSRGELGTEAFF. The DNA for the CDR3 is TGTGCCAGCAGCCGAGGGGAACTTGGGACGGAAGCTTTCTTT.

This clonotype occurred a few times. The CDR3 region is CASSYQNTEAFF. The CDR3 coding sequence is TGTGCCAGCAGTTATCAGAACACTGAAGCTTTCTTT. The rearrangement uses TRBV6-6 and TRBJ1-1, with D unclear. Germline V gene sequence: CDR1 MNHNY, CDR2 SVGAGI (reference sequence). There are 12 residues in the CDR3. V lost 3 bases and J lost 1, with 3 bases in between.

This clonotype was detected many times. The V call is TRBV4-1, the J call TRBJ2-7; TRBD1 aligns across 11 bases. J was trimmed by 4 bases and V by 4 bases; bases with no gene match: 9. Germline V CDR1 and CDR2: MGHRA, YSYEKL. This CDR3 has 16 residues. The DNA for the CDR3 is TGCGCCAGCAGCCGCATCCGGACAGGGGGCGAATACGAGCAGTACTTC. The encoded protein is CASSRIRTGGEYEQYF.

This chain uses TRBV5-6 with TRBJ2-3; the D gene is possibly TRBD2 (7 bases). The CDR3 is 15 amino acids. V lost 7 bases and J lost 2, with 17 bases in between. From germline, CDR1 is SGHDT and CDR2 YYEEEE. This CDR3 is CASAPPRGPTDTQYF. CDR3 DNA: TGTGCCAGCGCCCCCCCGCGGGGGCCCACAGATACGCAGTATTTT. Looking up the rest from reference TRBV5-6 and TRBJ2-3 gives the full variable domain: DAGVTQSPTHLIKTRGQQVTLRCSPKSGHDTVSWYQQALGQGPQFIFQYYEEEERQRGNFPDRFSGHQFPNYSSELNVNALLLGDSALYLCASAPPRGPTDTQYFGPGTRLTVL.

This clonotype has ten or more counts. The V call is TRBV16, the J call TRBJ1-6; no clear D gene. V was clipped by 0 bases and J by 10 bases, with 13 bases between them. CDR3 size: 15 residues. The germline V gene has CDR1 KGHSY and CDR2 FQNENV. The CDR3 protein is CASSQSPAGGSPLHF. Written as DNA, the CDR3 is TGTGCCAGCAGCCAATCCCCGGCAGGTGGATCACCCCTCCACTTT.

This clonotype has at least ten counts. The CDR3 region is CAISTGTNTEAFF. The DNA for the CDR3 is TGTGCCATCAGCACAGGGACCAACACTGAAGCTTTCTTT. The chain employs TRBV10-3 and TRBJ1-1, with D tentatively TRBD1 (6 bases). V shed 6 bases and J shed 2 bases, with 10 bases lying between them. CDR3 length: 13 residues. CDR1 and CDR2 (germline): ENHRY, SYGVKD.

This chain uses TRBV12-3 or TRBV12-4 with TRBJ1-1; D possibly corresponds to TRBD1 (6 bases). This CDR3 contains 12 residues. V was trimmed by 4 bases and J by 5 bases, leaving 8 bases between them. The CDR3 region is CASSSTGTEAFF. CDR3 sequence (DNA): TGTGCCAGCAGTTCTACAGGGACTGAAGCTTTCTTT.

This clonotype was recorded at least ten times. This chain links TRBV29-1 with TRBJ2-3; D gene uncertain. The CDR3 runs 11 residues. CDR1 SQVTM and CDR2 ANQGSEA come from the germline V gene. The ends were cut back, 1 base at V and 2 bases at J, with 1 base in the middle. The CDR3 protein is CSVEVTDTQYF. Written as DNA, the CDR3 is TGCAGCGTTGAAGTCACAGATACGCAGTATTTT.

This chain links TRBV7-2 with TRBJ2-3, with 7 bases lining up with TRBD1. Germline CDR1 and CDR2: SGHTA and FQGNSA. V trimming: 3 bases; J trimming: 4 bases; junction bases outside the gene matches: 10. This CDR3 is built from 16 residues. Here the CDR3 DNA reads TGTGCCAGCAGCTTTGGGAGACAGGGTGCGTCAGATACGCAGTATTTT. As protein: CASSFGRQGASDTQYF. Complete variable domain (other parts from reference TRBV7-2 and TRBJ2-3): GAGVSQSPSNKVTEKGKDVELRCDPISGHTALYWYRQSLGQGLEFLIYFQGNSAPDKSGLPSDRFSAERTGGSVSTLTIQRTQQEDSAVYLCASSFGRQGASDTQYFGPGTRLTVL.

This clonotype has a handful of counts. This chain joins TRBV12-3 or TRBV12-4 and TRBJ2-1; no firm D call. The germline V and J ends were trimmed by 5 bases and 1 base, with 15 bases remaining between them. This CDR3 is 16 amino acids long. This CDR3 is CASSPPPTRSYNEQFF. Written as DNA, the CDR3 is TGTGCCAGCAGTCCCCCCCCGACAAGATCCTACAATGAGCAGTTCTTC.

For the CDR3, the DNA is TGTGCCAGCGCCCAGGGTTGGCGTCAGCCCCAGCATTTT. It translates to CASAQGWRQPQHF. This chain links TRBV6-2 or TRBV6-3 with TRBJ1-5; weak D call: TRBD1 (5 bases). The CDR3 is made up of 13 amino acids. The germline V gene encodes CDR1 MNHEY and CDR2 SVGEGT. V gave up 8 bases and J gave up 6 bases, with 14 bases separating them.

This clonotype occurred many times. The chain carries TRBV12-3 or TRBV12-4 and TRBJ2-7; TRBD1 or TRBD2 may be the D gene (5 bases each). The V gene lost 5 bases and the J gene lost 2 bases, with 16 bases spanning the gap. CDR3 length equals 15 residues. The CDR3 nucleotides are TGTGCCAGCAGTAATCAGGGACGGGAAGCCTACGAGCAGTACTTC. This gives the protein CASSNQGREAYEQYF.

The chain links TRBV6-1 to TRBJ2-7, with TRBD1 as a possible D gene (8 bases). Germline-derived CDR1 and CDR2 are MNHNS and SASEGT. V was pared by 3 bases and J by 8 bases, with 17 bases between. The CDR3 sequence is 14 residues long. CDR3 loop: CASSDTGGAAQQYF. The CDR3 coding sequence is TGTGCCAGCAGTGATACAGGGGGGGCGGCTCAGCAGTACTTC.

Only a few counts were recorded for this clonotype. The chain employs TRBV5-1 and TRBJ1-5, with 10 bases fitting TRBD1. Germline V gene lookup returns CDR1 SGHRS and CDR2 YFSETQ. J lost 4 bases, V lost 0 bases, and 1 base had no gene match. The CDR3 is made up of 15 amino acids. The DNA for the CDR3 is TGCGCCAGCAGCTTGGAGGGACAGGGGAATCAGCCCCAGCATTTT. Protein sequence: CASSLEGQGNQPQHF.

The chain carries TRBV9 and TRBJ2-2, with 13 bases fitting TRBD2. V gave up 4 bases and J gave up 0 bases; unmatched junction bases: 6. Germline values: CDR1 SGDLS, CDR2 YYNGEE. The CDR3 runs 18 residues. CDR3 loop: CASSPGLAGTANTGELFF. CDR3 in DNA: TGTGCCAGCAGCCCGGGACTAGCGGGAACCGCGAACACCGGGGAGCTGTTTTTT.

The table lists this clonotype with many counts. The DNA for the CDR3 is TGCGCCAGCCAACTAGCGGGGGTTCTCAATGAGCAGTTCTTC. Its translation is CASQLAGVLNEQFF. The chain couples TRBV5-1 to TRBJ2-1, with 11 bases aligning to TRBD2. V was clipped by 7 bases and J by 6 bases; unmatched bases: 6. Germline CDR1 is SGHRS and CDR2 is YFSETQ. The CDR3 covers 14 residues.

This clonotype was counted a few times. The rearrangement joins TRBV6-5 to TRBJ1-5; 7 bases are shared with TRBD1. The CDR3 is 17 residues long. V was clipped by 4 bases and J by 5 bases; unmatched bases: 14. Germline V gene lookup returns CDR1 MNHEY and CDR2 SVGAGI. Written as DNA, the CDR3 is TGTGCCAGCAGTTTCCCGCGCCTCGACAGGGAGGATCAGCCCCAGCATTTT. Residues: CASSFPRLDREDQPQHF.

The genes are TRBV7-2 and TRBJ1-5; D may be TRBD1 (5 bases). The germline CDR1 and CDR2 sequences are SGHTA and FQGNSA. V lost 0 bases and J 1 base, leaving 10 bases between the germline ends. The CDR3 is 16 amino acids. DNA for the CDR3: TGTGCCAGCAGCTTAGCGGGGGGGGTGAGCAATCAGCCCCAGCATTTT. As protein: CASSLAGGVSNQPQHF.

In its sample, this clonotype was seen many times. The J gene is TRBJ2-6, the V gene TRBV27, with D possibly matching TRBD2 (6 bases). The V end lost 6 bases, the J end lost 1 base, and 10 bases lay between the germline ends. The CDR3 is made up of 15 amino acids. Germline V CDR1 and CDR2: MNHEY, SMNVEV (reference sequence). DNA for the CDR3: TGTGCCAGCAGAGATAGCGGTTCTGGGGCCAACGTCCTGACTTTC. Translated, it gives CASRDSGSGANVLTF. Full variable domain (outside the CDR3, taken from reference TRBV27 and TRBJ2-6): EAQVTQNPRYLITVTGKKLTVTCSQNMNHEYMSWYRQDPGLGLRQIYYSMNVEVTDKGDVPEGYKVSRKEKRNFPLILESPSPNQTSLYFCASRDSGSGANVLTFGAGSRLTVL.

The CDR3 nucleotides read TGTGCCAGCAGTTTCCTTAGCGGGGAGACAGATACGCAGTATTTT. This translates into CASSFLSGETDTQYF. The rearrangement links TRBV27 to TRBJ2-3, with 8 positions matching TRBD2. The CDR3 covers 15 residues. J was trimmed by 3 bases and V by 3 bases; bases with no gene match: 5. Germline lookup yields CDR1 MNHEY and CDR2 SMNVEV (reference sequence).